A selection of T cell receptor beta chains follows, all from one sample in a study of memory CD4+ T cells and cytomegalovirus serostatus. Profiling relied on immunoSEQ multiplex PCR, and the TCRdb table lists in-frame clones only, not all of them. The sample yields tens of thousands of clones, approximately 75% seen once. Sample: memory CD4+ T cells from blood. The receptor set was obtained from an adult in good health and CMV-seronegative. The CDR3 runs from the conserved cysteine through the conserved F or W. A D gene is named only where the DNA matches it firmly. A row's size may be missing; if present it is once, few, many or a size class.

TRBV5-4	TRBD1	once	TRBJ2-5	CASSRRAIGTGQETQYF	TGTGCCAGCTCCCGGCGCGCGATCGGGACAGGCCAAGAGACCCAGTACTTC
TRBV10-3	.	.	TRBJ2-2	CAISEGTNTGELFF	TGTGCCATCAGTGAGGGCACGAACACCGGGGAGCTGTTTTTT
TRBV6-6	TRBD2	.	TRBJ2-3	CASSSWTSGRGDTQYF	TGTGCCAGCAGTTCGTGGACTAGCGGGAGAGGGGATACGCAGTATTTT
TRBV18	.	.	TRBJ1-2	CASSLGGNYGYTF	TGTGCCAGCTCACTCGGGGGCAACTATGGCTACACCTTC
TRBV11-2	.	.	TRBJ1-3	CASSLTLWGGNTIYF	TGTGCCAGCAGCTTAACTCTGTGGGGCGGAAACACCATATATTTT
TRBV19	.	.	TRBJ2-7	CASSSGSGRGSEQYF	TGTGCCAGTAGTAGTGGGTCCGGCAGGGGTAGCGAGCAGTACTTC
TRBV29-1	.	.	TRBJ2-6	CSVVESGANVLTF	TGCAGCGTTGTAGAGTCTGGGGCCAACGTCCTGACTTTC
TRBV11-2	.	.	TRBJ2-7	CASSLNGYEQYF	TGTGCCAGCAGCTTAAACGGTTACGAGCAGTACTTC
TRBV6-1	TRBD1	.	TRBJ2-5	CASSELGQGQETQYF	TGTGCCAGCAGTGAATTGGGACAGGGGCAAGAGACCCAGTACTTC
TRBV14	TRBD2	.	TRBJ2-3	CASSRLAGHTDTQYF	TGTGCCAGCAGCCGGCTAGCGGGACACACAGATACGCAGTATTTT
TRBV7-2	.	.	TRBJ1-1	CASSLEWANTEAFF	TGTGCCAGCAGCTTAGAGTGGGCGAACACTGAAGCTTTCTTT
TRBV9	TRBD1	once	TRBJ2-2	CASSAQGIATGELFF	TGTGCCAGCAGCGCACAGGGGATAGCCACCGGGGAGCTGTTTTTT
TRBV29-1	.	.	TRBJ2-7	CSAVRQGSYEQYF	TGCAGCGCCGTCCGGCAAGGCTCCTACGAGCAGTACTTC
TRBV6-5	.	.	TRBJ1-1	CASSYGQAVNTEAFF	TGTGCCAGCAGTTACGGTCAGGCGGTGAACACTGAAGCTTTCTTT
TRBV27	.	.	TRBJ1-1	CASSLDYKNTEAFF	TGTGCCAGCAGTTTAGACTACAAGAACACTGAAGCTTTCTTT
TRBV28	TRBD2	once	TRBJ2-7	CASSLGGRLYEQYF	TGTGCCAGCAGTTTAGGCGGGAGATTGTACGAGCAGTACTTC
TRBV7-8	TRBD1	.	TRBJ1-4	CASSLGAGTAGEKLFF	TGTGCCAGCAGCTTAGGGGCCGGGACAGCGGGTGAAAAACTGTTTTTT
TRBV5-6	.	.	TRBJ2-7	CASSSTVASYPYF	TGTGCCAGCAGCTCGACGGTTGCTAGTTATCCGTACTTC
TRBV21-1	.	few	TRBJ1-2	CASSNRTTRGADYYGYTF	TGTGCCAGCAGCAATCGAACCACTAGGGGGGCGGACTACTATGGCTACACCTTC
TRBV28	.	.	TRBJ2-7	CASSLFVSDEQYF	TGTGCCAGCAGTTTATTTGTTTCGGACGAGCAGTACTTC